Sequencing of this TCR beta chain was carried out in a study of blood T cell repertoires in COVID-19. Produced via immunoSEQ multiplex PCR; TCRdb's table is partial and in-frame only. This table has approximately 90,000 clones, approximately 82% appearing once. Trimming removed 3 bases from V and 3 bases from J, with 18 bases in between. Germline V gives CDR1 SGDLS, CDR2 YYNGEE. This CDR3 has 16 amino acids. V usage is TRBV9 and J usage is TRBJ2-5; possibly TRBD2 for D (7 bases). Material for sequencing was peripheral blood. The sequence was obtained from a man in his 60s with acute or convalescent COVID-19. CDR3 DNA sequence: TGTGCCAGCAGCGCGACTGTTGGGGGGGCCAAAGAGACCCAGTACTTC. It specifies CASSATVGGAKETQYF.